The clone carrying this T cell receptor beta chain was seen repeatedly, ten times or more. Its antigen is as yet unknown. The data belong to a study of read filtering for tumor transcriptome and immune sequencing. Findings and caveats of the study: This fraction held mixed bone marrow immune cells after CD138-negative sorting.

The library was built from 400 ng RNA with molecular barcoded adaptors for alpha/delta and beta/gamma chains. TCRdb re-derived calls from the reads in MiXCR, one entry per CDR3 protein. This table has roughly 67,000 distinct CDR3 sequences, roughly 20% appearing once. CDR3 length equals 15 residues. The ends lost 1 base at V and 6 bases at J; junction bases unmatched: 6. Germline CDR1 and CDR2: SEHNR and FQNEAQ (reference sequence). The rearrangement joins TRBV7-9 to TRBJ2-3; 8 bases match TRBD2. Sequenced input: a population of CD138-negative cells sorted from bone marrow. This TCR came from a donor aged 40 or older with multiple myeloma. CDR3 loop: CASSLGEVAGDTQYF. The CDR3 DNA reads TGTGCCAGCAGCTTAGGGGAGGTAGCGGGGGATACGCAGTATTTT.